One and the same sample provided the 20 T cell receptor beta chains below, sequenced in a study of ipilimumab plus nivolumab after autologous stem cell transplantation. Here immunoSEQ multiplex PCR was the method, and the copy in TCRdb shows in-frame clones only, minus some. There are some 40,000 clones in the sample; 80% to 95% occur only once, and under 0.95% lies in the top ten. The sequenced sample was PBMCs, obtained in a trial of ipilimumab plus nivolumab as post-transplant consolidation. These receptors originate from a male donor with multiple myeloma.

The chain recombines TRBV11-2 with TRBJ1-1; D unclear. V lost 1 base and J 0 bases, leaving 12 bases between the germline ends. Germline CDR1 is SGHAT and CDR2 is FQNNGV. The CDR3 spans 16 residues. CDR3 sequence (DNA): TGTGCCAGCAGCTTAGGCTCTTGGCAATTGAACACTGAAGCTTTCTTT. Protein sequence: CASSLGSWQLNTEAFF.

This chain joins TRBV4-3 and TRBJ2-7; weak D call: TRBD2 (6 bases). Germline CDR1 is LGHNA and CDR2 is YSLEER. Trimming shortened V by 1 base and J by 3 bases, and 19 bases separated the two germline ends. The CDR3 is made up of 17 amino acids. The CDR3: CASSQGSGRSGNYEQYF. CDR3 bases: TGCGCCAGCAGCCAAGGAAGTGGACGTAGCGGAAACTACGAGCAGTACTTC.

The rearrangement joins TRBV28 to TRBJ1-5, with D possibly matching TRBD1 (6 bases). The CDR3 is 15 residues long. Trimming removed 7 bases from V and 7 bases from J, with 20 bases in between. CDR1 and CDR2 from the germline V gene are MDHEN and SYDVKM. The CDR3 sequence: CASKPSGGGVQPQHF. CDR3 sequence (DNA): TGTGCCAGCAAACCTTCGGGAGGGGGTGTACAGCCCCAGCATTTT. The full variable domain, in which reference TRBV28 and TRBJ1-5 provide the parts outside the CDR3, is DVKVTQSSRYLVKRTGEKVFLECVQDMDHENMFWYRQDPGLGLRLIYFSYDVKMKEKGDIPEGYSVSREKKERFSLILESASTNQTSMYLCASKPSGGGVQPQHFGDGTRLSIL.

This clone is medium-sized by share. This chain uses TRBV9 with TRBJ2-3, with 7 bases identical to TRBD1. The trim removed 2 bases at V and 4 bases at J, leaving 10 bases unmatched. CDR3 length: 16 amino acids. Germline V gene data show CDR1 as SGDLS and CDR2 as YYNGEE. The chain's CDR3 is CASSVYRGGQADTQYF. CDR3 nucleotides: TGTGCCAGCAGCGTGTATCGAGGGGGCCAGGCAGATACGCAGTATTTT. Combining the CDR3 with reference TRBV9 and TRBJ2-3 gives the whole variable domain DSGVTQTPKHLITATGQRVTLRCSPRSGDLSVYWYQQSLDQGLQFLIQYYNGEERAKGNILERFSAQQFPDLHSELNLSSLELGDSALYFCASSVYRGGQADTQYFGPGTRLTVL.

The rearrangement joins TRBV5-4 to TRBJ2-6; D is unclear. The CDR3 totals 15 residues. The germline V gene has CDR1 SGHNT and CDR2 YYREEE (reference sequence). V dropped 7 bases and J dropped 0 bases, with 11 bases sitting between them. The DNA of the CDR3 is TGTGCCAGCGCTGGGTCCCCCTCTGGGGCCAACGTCCTGACTTTC. Encoded protein: CASAGSPSGANVLTF.

The chain has TRBV6-5 and TRBJ1-2; TRBD1 aligns across 10 bases. V lost 7 bases, J lost 5 bases, and 10 bases stayed unmatched. This CDR3 is built from 15 residues. The germline V gene encodes CDR1 MNHEY and CDR2 SVGAGI. The CDR3 protein is CASTRRQGAGYGYTF. The CDR3 DNA is TGTGCCAGCACCAGACGACAGGGGGCGGGATATGGCTACACCTTC.

The chain joins TRBV13 to TRBJ2-7; D unclear. This CDR3 has 19 residues. The germline gives CDR1 PRHDT, CDR2 FYEKMQ (reference sequence). Between the trimmed V and J ends, which lost 0 bases and 3 bases, there was a span of 24 bases. CDR3 sequence: CASSLGLIWQSNRNYEQYF. CDR3 bases: TGTGCCAGCAGCTTAGGCCTAATCTGGCAGTCCAACCGGAACTACGAGCAGTACTTC. Variable domain in full (rest from reference TRBV13 and TRBJ2-7): AAGVIQSPRHLIKEKRETATLKCYPIPRHDTVYWYQQGPGQDPQFLISFYEKMQSDKGSIPDRFSAQQFSDYHSELNMSSLELGDSALYFCASSLGLIWQSNRNYEQYFGPGTRLTVT.

The chain has TRBV6-5 and TRBJ1-1; no clear D gene. V was trimmed by 4 bases and J by 5 bases, leaving 14 bases between them. The CDR3 spans 14 residues. In germline, CDR1 is MNHEY, CDR2 SVGAGI. CDR3 coding DNA: TGTGCCAGCAGTTCGACGGGTAGAGGAACTGAAGCTTTCTTT. As protein: CASSSTGRGTEAFF.

The gene calls are TRBV27 and TRBJ2-7; the D gene is possibly TRBD2 (7 bases). The CDR3 has 13 residues. V lost 4 bases, J lost 6 bases, and 13 bases lay in between. CDR1 is MNHEY and CDR2 is SMNVEV in the germline V gene (reference sequence). The CDR3 DNA is TGTGCCAGCAGTTCTCGGGGGGCGGGCGAGCAGTACTTC. Protein: CASSSRGAGEQYF.

The V call is TRBV30, the J call TRBJ1-6; D may be TRBD1 (6 bases). Germline loops: CDR1 GTSNPN, CDR2 SVGIG (reference sequence). The V end was cut by 2 bases, the J end by 10 bases, with 18 bases between. The CDR3 totals 15 residues. The CDR3 sequence is CAWSPTGLRGSPLHF. The DNA for the CDR3 is TGTGCCTGGAGTCCCACAGGGCTTCGAGGATCACCCCTCCACTTT.

The genes are TRBV2 and TRBJ2-1, with 13 bases that match TRBD2. This CDR3 has 17 residues. V lost 5 bases and J lost 4; bases outside the gene matches: 8. CDR1 is SNHLY and CDR2 is FYNNEI in the germline V gene. CDR3 sequence reads: CASSSNRLAGGYNEQFF. Here the CDR3 DNA reads TGTGCCAGCAGTTCAAACCGACTAGCGGGGGGTTACAATGAGCAGTTCTTC.

The chain uses TRBV21-1 and TRBJ2-1. TRBV21-1 is described as a pseudogene. The CDR3 sequence is 11 residues long. The CDR3: CASRTCYEQFF. CDR3 DNA sequence: TGTGCCAGCAGAACGTGCTATGAGCAGTTCTTC.

The gene calls are TRBV4-1 and TRBJ2-1; D possibly uses TRBD1 or TRBD2 (5 bases each). Germline CDR1 MGHRA, CDR2 YSYEKL. The CDR3 consists of 18 residues. The ends were cut back, 0 bases at V and 4 bases at J, with 19 bases in the middle. The CDR3 sequence: CASSQDAPREYGYNEQFF. The CDR3 region has the DNA TGCGCCAGCAGCCAAGATGCCCCCAGGGAGTACGGGTACAATGAGCAGTTCTTC.

This chain joins TRBV9 and TRBJ2-3; 12 bases are a match to TRBD2. The CDR3 runs 16 residues. V shed 1 base, J shed 1 base, and the junction held 1 base outside the gene matches. Germline V gene data show CDR1 as SGDLS and CDR2 as YYNGEE. CDR3 region: CASSVLAGGRTDTQYF. The CDR3 coding sequence is TGTGCCAGCAGCGTACTAGCGGGAGGGCGCACAGATACGCAGTATTTT.

Concerning this clone itself: One end of the junction fails to match germline, which may point to a read error. This sequence joins TRBV5-1 and TRBJ1-5; no clear D. The CDR3 is 14 residues long. Germline loops: CDR1 SGHRS, CDR2 YFSETQ. The CDR3 loop is CASSLGSLNQPQHF. CDR3 in DNA: TGCGCCAGCAGCTTGGGCAGTCTGAATCAGCCTCAGCATTTT.

The V gene is TRBV7-2, the J gene TRBJ2-1; a weak D match, TRBD2 (5 bases). Deletions cut 2 bases from V and 4 bases from J, with 9 bases between. Germline V gives CDR1 SGHTA, CDR2 FQGNSA. There are 14 residues in the CDR3. The CDR3 protein is CASSLQRAYNEQFF. The CDR3 region has the DNA TGTGCCAGCAGCTTACAGAGGGCTTACAATGAGCAGTTCTTC.

This chain joins TRBV2 and TRBJ2-1; maybe TRBD2 (6 bases). This CDR3 is 14 amino acids long. CDR1 is SNHLY, CDR2 FYNNEI, per germline. The germline V and J ends were trimmed by 6 bases and 4 bases, with 13 bases remaining between them. CDR3 residues: CASREGRPYNEQFF. CDR3 in DNA: TGTGCCAGCAGGGAGGGCAGGCCGTACAATGAGCAGTTCTTC.

The chain links TRBV7-2 to TRBJ2-1; D is possibly TRBD2 (6 bases). Germline V gives CDR1 SGHTA, CDR2 FQGNSA. This CDR3 is built from 15 residues. Trimming left V 0 bases short and J 8 bases short, with 14 bases between. In DNA form, the CDR3 reads TGTGCCAGCAGCTTAGCGTCAGCGGGCCGGGATGAGCAGTTCTTC. Translation: CASSLASAGRDEQFF.

J is TRBJ2-5 and V is TRBV30; 8 nucleotides agree with TRBD1. The CDR3 is 15 residues long. The trim removed 4 bases at V and 0 bases at J, leaving 7 bases unmatched. CDR1 and CDR2 from the germline V gene are GTSNPN and SVGIG (reference sequence). CDR3 amino acids: CAWIQDRANQETQYF. As DNA, the CDR3 is TGTGCCTGGATCCAGGACAGGGCAAACCAAGAGACCCAGTACTTC.

The chain links TRBV9 to TRBJ2-3; D perhaps matches TRBD2 (7 bases). V was clipped by 0 bases and J by 4 bases, with 9 bases between them. The germline gives CDR1 SGDLS, CDR2 YYNGEE. The CDR3 runs to 14 residues. CDR3 in amino acids: CASSVGGGPDTQYF. CDR3 bases: TGTGCCAGCAGCGTAGGGGGGGGGCCAGATACGCAGTATTTT.